A selection of T cell receptor beta chains follows, all from one sample in a study of T cells in Graves' hyperthyroidism and ophthalmopathy. TCRdb ran MiXCR on the multiplex PCR reads and lists one entry per CDR3 protein. Found here are about 660,000 distinct CDR3 sequences, just under 45% of them singletons; the top ten hold 6.5% to 9%. Sample: peripheral blood or thyroid tissue (not recorded which). These receptors came from an adult man with Graves' disease, either hyperthyroidism or ophthalmopathy (not recorded which). The CDR3 runs from the conserved cysteine through the conserved F or W. D genes are given only for firm matches. Clone size is stated in some rows and not others, as once, few, many or a class when expanded.

D gene	clone size	J gene	V gene	CDR3 DNA	CDR3 protein
NA	NA	TRBJ1-3	TRBV12-3/TRBV12-4	TGTGCCAGCAGTCACTGGGGGACTGGAAACACCATATATTTT	CASSHWGTGNTIYF
TRBD1	NA	TRBJ2-5	TRBV20-1	TGCAGTGCTAGAATACCGGGACAGCCTAAAGAGACCCAGTACTTC	CSARIPGQPKETQYF
NA	once	TRBJ2-7	TRBV6-1	TGTGCCAGCAGTGAAGAACCCCATGCCGGAGACGAGCAGTACTTC	CASSEEPHAGDEQYF
NA	few	TRBJ1-5	TRBV20-1	TGCAGTGCTACCTACCCCAATCAGCCCCAGCATTTT	CSATYPNQPQHF
NA	NA	TRBJ1-2	TRBV29-1	TGCAGCGTTGGGGACACCGGCTACACCTTC	CSVGDTGYTF
TRBD1	many	TRBJ2-7	TRBV29-1	TGCAGCTACGGACAGGGGGTCTCCTACGAGCAGTACTTC	CSYGQGVSYEQYF
NA	NA	TRBJ1-6	TRBV15	TGTGCCACCCGGGGAGACGGTGGCTCACCCCTCCACTTT	CATRGDGGSPLHF
NA	many	TRBJ1-4	TRBV2	TGTGCCAGCAGTGAAAGTTATGCAACTAATGAAAAACTGTTTTTT	CASSESYATNEKLFF
TRBD1	NA	TRBJ2-5	TRBV7-2	TGTGCCAGCAGCTTATACCGGGACAGGGCAGAGACCCAGTACTTC	CASSLYRDRAETQYF
NA	many	TRBJ1-5	TRBV2	TGTGCCAGCAGTCCCCGGGACCGAGATCAGCCCCAGCATTTT	CASSPRDRDQPQHF
NA	NA	TRBJ1-1	TRBV20-1	TGCAGTGCTAGAGAGGGGATCACTGAAGCTTTCTTT	CSAREGITEAFF
NA	many	TRBJ1-1	TRBV29-1	TGCAGCGTTGAAGCGGGGTGGGGGAGGGACACTGAAGCTTTCTTT	CSVEAGWGRDTEAFF
TRBD1	many	TRBJ1-5	TRBV7-2	TGTGCCAGCAGCCGGACAGGGGAGAGCAATCAGCCCCAGCATTTT	CASSRTGESNQPQHF
NA	NA	TRBJ1-2	TRBV7-8	TGTGCCAGCAGCTCCCCGGGCCCTGGATATGGCTACACCTTC	CASSSPGPGYGYTF
NA	NA	TRBJ1-2	TRBV9	TGTGCCAGCAGCGTAGACCCCTATGGCTACACCTTC	CASSVDPYGYTF
TRBD1	NA	TRBJ1-3	TRBV20-1	TGCAGTGCCAGGGGCTTACAGGGGCGGGACACCATATATTTT	CSARGLQGRDTIYF
NA	NA	TRBJ1-2	TRBV11-3	TGTGCCAGCAGCTTAGACCCGACAGACTATGGCTACACCTTC	CASSLDPTDYGYTF
TRBD1	few	TRBJ1-1	TRBV20-1	TGCAGTGCTCCGGGACAGGGGGACACTGAAGCTTTCTTT	CSAPGQGDTEAFF
TRBD2	NA	TRBJ2-7	TRBV10-3	TGTGCCATCGGGCAGGGGACTAGCGGGAGCTACGAGCAGTACTTC	CAIGQGTSGSYEQYF
NA	many	TRBJ1-1	TRBV29-1	TGCAGCGTTGAAGATCTTTGGAGCGGGGGCACTGAAGCTTTCTTT	CSVEDLWSGGTEAFF
NA	NA	TRBJ2-7	TRBV12-3/TRBV12-4	TGTGCCAGCAGTCCGGACGGATCCTACGAGCAGTACTTC	CASSPDGSYEQYF
TRBD1	many	TRBJ1-1	TRBV14	TGTGCCAGCAGCAACAGGGGGAAAGCTTTCTTT	CASSNRGKAFF
NA	NA	TRBJ2-2	TRBV7-9	TGTGCCAGCAGCTTTCCGTCGGGGGGCGTTGACACCGGGGAGCTGTTTTTT	CASSFPSGGVDTGELFF
TRBD1	many	TRBJ2-5	TRBV7-3	TGTGCCAGCAGCCCAGCAGGCCAGGGGGCCCAGTACTTC	CASSPAGQGAQYF
TRBD2	NA	TRBJ2-7	TRBV20-1	TGCAGTGCTAGAGAGGCGACTAGCGGAGCCTACGAGCAGTACTTC	CSAREATSGAYEQYF
NA	NA	TRBJ1-5	TRBV12-3/TRBV12-4	TGTGCCAGCAGTTTTATGGGGTCTGATCAGCCCCAGCATTTT	CASSFMGSDQPQHF
NA	once	TRBJ1-1	TRBV6-5	TGTGCCATCAGTTACTCCAGGGCGACGGGTGAAGCTTTCTTT	CAISYSRATGEAFF
TRBD1	few	TRBJ1-6	TRBV20-1	TGCAGTGCTAGAGATCTTGTAGGGGGCGTTTCACCCCTCCACTTT	CSARDLVGGVSPLHF
NA	NA	TRBJ2-7	TRBV7-9	TGTGCCAGCATCTCCCAAAGGTTGGGCAACTACGAGCAGTACTTC	CASISQRLGNYEQYF
NA	many	TRBJ1-5	TRBV29-1	TGCAGCGTTACACAGGGTGGCGACCAGCCCCAGCATTTT	CSVTQGGDQPQHF
TRBD2	NA	TRBJ2-2	TRBV7-9	TGTGCCAGCAGCCCAGGGACTAGCGGGGGAGTCACCGGGGAGCTGTTTTTT	CASSPGTSGGVTGELFF
TRBD1	NA	TRBJ2-5	TRBV29-1	TGCAGCGTTGCAGGGGGCCCGAGCACCCAGTACTTC	CSVAGGPSTQYF
TRBD1	few	TRBJ1-1	TRBV2	TGTGCCAGCAGGAGACAGGGGACGAACACTGAAGCTTTCTTT	CASRRQGTNTEAFF
NA	few	TRBJ2-3	TRBV2	TGTGCCAGCCAGGCCGTTAGGGGTACAGATACGCAGTATTTT	CASQAVRGTDTQYF
TRBD1	NA	TRBJ1-3	TRBV5-1	TGCGCCAGCAGCCAGGGACAGAACTATGGAAACACCATATATTTT	CASSQGQNYGNTIYF
NA	many	TRBJ1-1	TRBV7-9	TGTGCCAGCAGCTTACCCCTCCTCGCTGAAGCTTTCTTT	CASSLPLLAEAFF
TRBD1	NA	TRBJ1-5	TRBV25-1	TGTGCCAGCAGCCCCCACCTTGGACAGGGGAGGAATCAGCCCCAGCATTTT	CASSPHLGQGRNQPQHF
TRBD1	NA	TRBJ2-7	TRBV6-1	TGTGCCACCTATGAGACGGGACAGTACTCCTACGAGCAGTACTTC	CATYETGQYSYEQYF
TRBD1	few	TRBJ2-7	TRBV20-1	TGCAGTGCTAGGGGACAGGGGACGGGCGAGCAGTACTTC	CSARGQGTGEQYF
NA	few	TRBJ1-3	TRBV4-2	TGTGCCAGCAGCTCGGACAGACCGACTGGAAACACCATATATTTT	CASSSDRPTGNTIYF
TRBD1	NA	TRBJ2-6	TRBV7-9	TGTGCCAGCAGCCCGACAGGGGACAACGTCCTGACTTTC	CASSPTGDNVLTF
NA	NA	TRBJ2-2	TRBV10-3	TGTGCCATCAGTCCCCGGACAAACTCGAACACCGGGGAGCTGTTTTTT	CAISPRTNSNTGELFF
TRBD1	NA	TRBJ2-7	TRBV5-1	TGCGCCAGCAGCTGGGAGACAGGGGGAACCTACGAGCAGTACTTC	CASSWETGGTYEQYF
NA	NA	TRBJ2-6	TRBV12-5	TGTGCTAGTGGTTTTCAGGGCCCAACTGCCAACGTCCTGACTTTC	CASGFQGPTANVLTF
NA	NA	TRBJ1-2	TRBV12-3/TRBV12-4	TGTGCCAGCAGTTTAGCGGGGACTAGGGGCTACACCTTC	CASSLAGTRGYTF
TRBD1	few	TRBJ1-2	TRBV5-6	TGTGCCAGCAGCTTGTCGCAGGGGAGGACAGGCTTC	CASSLSQGRTGF
NA	NA	TRBJ2-5	TRBV7-8	TGTGCCAGCAGCTTAGTGGAAAGGGCCACCGCTACGACCCAGTACTTC	CASSLVERATATTQYF
NA	NA	TRBJ2-6	TRBV3-1	TGTGCCAGCAGACTGGGTTCAGGGGCCAACGTCCTGACTTTC	CASRLGSGANVLTF
TRBD1	NA	TRBJ2-7	TRBV7-9	TGTGCCAGCACCGGTAGACCGGGACAGGGTATCTACGAGCAGTACTTC	CASTGRPGQGIYEQYF